The clone carrying this T cell receptor (beta chain) has a count of ten or more. The antigen is not known. The CDR3 totals 15 residues. After removal of 1 base from V and 4 bases from J, the junction contained 5 bases not matched to a gene. The investigators amplified TCR beta CDR3 regions from RNA transcripts. Primed by the HTBI set, a first-round RT-PCR was run on the TCR CDR3. TCRdb independently ran MiXCR on the multiplex PCR reads; one entry per CDR3 protein. The sample lists approximately 420,000 distinct CDR3 sequences, around 13% occurring once. Every diagnosis used clinical symptoms, serum thyroxine and TRAb, thyroid ultrasound and orbital computed tomography. The data were obtained in a study of T cells in Graves' hyperthyroidism and ophthalmopathy. Study results and caveats: The model forecast ophthalmopathy, anticipating it by a median around 6.4 months before onset. Researchers found most expanded thyroid clonotypes above 0.001 in blood as well.

V usage is TRBV12-3 or TRBV12-4 and J usage is TRBJ1-2, with 8 bases aligning to TRBD1. The receptor was isolated from a woman between 18 and 29 years old with Graves' hyperthyroidism. The specimen was blood. The CDR3 reads CASSLGAGGAYGYTF. The CDR3 DNA reads TGTGCCAGCAGTTTAGGGGCAGGGGGCGCCTATGGCTACACCTTC.